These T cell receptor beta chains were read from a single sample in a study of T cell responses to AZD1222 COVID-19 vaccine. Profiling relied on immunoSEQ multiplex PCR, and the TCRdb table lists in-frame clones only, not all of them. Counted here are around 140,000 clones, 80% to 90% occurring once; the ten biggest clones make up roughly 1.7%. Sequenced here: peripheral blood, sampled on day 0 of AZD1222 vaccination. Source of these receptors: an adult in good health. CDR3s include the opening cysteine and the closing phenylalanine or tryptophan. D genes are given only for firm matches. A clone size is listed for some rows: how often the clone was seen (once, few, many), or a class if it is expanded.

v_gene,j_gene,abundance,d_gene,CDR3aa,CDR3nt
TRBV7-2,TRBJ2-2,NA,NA,CASSPPGANTGELFF,TGTGCCAGCAGCCCCCCCGGAGCGAACACCGGGGAGCTGTTTTTT
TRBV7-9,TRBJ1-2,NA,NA,CASSLGVLGYTF,TGTGCCAGCAGCTTGGGAGTATTGGGCTACACCTTC
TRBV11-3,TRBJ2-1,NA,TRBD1,CASSLQGAGSNEQFF,TGTGCCAGCAGCTTACAGGGGGCCGGGAGCAATGAGCAGTTCTTC
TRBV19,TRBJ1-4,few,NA,CASSIKLVEKLFF,TGTGCCAGTAGTATTAAGTTGGTTGAAAAACTGTTTTTT
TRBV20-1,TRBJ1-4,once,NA,CSARADEKLFF,TGCAGTGCTAGAGCCGATGAAAAACTGTTTTTT
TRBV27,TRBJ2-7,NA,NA,CASSPYYTSLYEQYF,TGTGCCAGCAGCCCGTATTATACTAGCTTGTACGAGCAGTACTTC
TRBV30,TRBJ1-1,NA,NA,CATRVRGFTEAFF,TGTGCCACACGTGTACGAGGGTTCACTGAAGCTTTCTTT
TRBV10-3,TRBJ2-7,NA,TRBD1,CAISPGGTGAPPEQYF,TGTGCCATCAGTCCCGGCGGGACAGGGGCCCCCCCCGAGCAGTACTTC
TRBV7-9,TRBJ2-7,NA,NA,CASSSGTPRYEQYF,TGTGCCAGCAGCTCCGGGACACCCCGCTACGAGCAGTACTTC
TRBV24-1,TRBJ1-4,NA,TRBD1,CATSDLQGQLRDYNEKLFF,TGTGCCACCAGTGATTTGCAGGGACAGCTAAGGGATTATAATGAAAAACTGTTTTTT
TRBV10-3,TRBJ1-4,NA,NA,CAISAEVNEKLFF,TGTGCCATCAGTGCAGAAGTGAATGAAAAACTGTTTTTT
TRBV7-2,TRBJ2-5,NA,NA,CASSFGGGGQETQYF,TGTGCCAGCAGCTTCGGCGGGGGCGGCCAAGAGACCCAGTACTTC
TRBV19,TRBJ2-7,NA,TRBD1,CASSFLTGPYEQYF,TGTGCCAGTAGTTTCCTGACAGGGCCCTACGAGCAGTACTTC
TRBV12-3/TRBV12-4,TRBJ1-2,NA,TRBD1,CASSYRGGYTF,TGTGCCAGCAGTTACAGGGGTGGCTACACCTTC
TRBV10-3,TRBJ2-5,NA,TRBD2,CAISSGSETQYF,TGTGCCATCAGTAGCGGGAGTGAGACCCAGTACTTC
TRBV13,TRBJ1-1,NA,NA,CASSSPGFWGTEAFF,TGTGCCAGCAGCTCCCCCGGGTTCTGGGGGACTGAAGCTTTCTTT
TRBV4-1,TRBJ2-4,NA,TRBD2,CASSAGGLAKNIQYF,TGCGCCAGCAGCGCGGGGGGTTTAGCCAAAAACATTCAGTACTTC
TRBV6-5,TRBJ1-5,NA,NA,CASILGRDQPQHF,TGTGCCAGCATTCTGGGTAGGGATCAGCCCCAGCATTTT
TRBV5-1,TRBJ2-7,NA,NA,CASTGGRDYEQYF,TGCGCCAGCACGGGGGGCAGAGACTACGAGCAGTACTTC
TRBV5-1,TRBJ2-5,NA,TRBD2,CASSFRTSGLEGETQYF,TGCGCCAGCAGCTTTCGAACTAGCGGGTTGGAGGGAGAGACCCAGTACTTC